The 21 T cell receptor beta chains below all came from one sample that was sequenced in a study of cytomegalovirus exposure and HLA in healthy donors. PCR primers comprised 60 Vbeta and 13 Jbeta primers. Clones were sequenced by immunoSEQ multiplex PCR, and TCRdb holds only the in-frame ones, with some missing. The repertoire holds a few hundred thousand clones, around 73% seen once, with just under 3% in the top ten. The sequencing sample was made of PBMCs. The receptors derive from a woman in her 30s in good health and CMV-seronegative.

V gene TRBV5-1 combines with J gene TRBJ2-2; D possibly corresponds to TRBD2 (6 bases). Trimming removed 1 base from V and 6 bases from J, with 13 bases in between. CDR1 is SGHRS, CDR2 YFSETQ, per germline. The CDR3 is 15 residues long. The CDR3, as DNA: TGCGCCAGCAGCTTGCGAACGGGGGAACCCGGGGAGCTGTTTTTT. It codes for CASSLRTGEPGELFF.

Comment on this clone: The CDR3 ends on some other residue instead of the conserved phenylalanine or tryptophan, so this is likely a read error. Because the CDR3's place on the DNA is in doubt, the DNA is left out and the CDR3 is given as listed by TCRdb. The V call is TRBV10-1, the J call TRBJ1-4; no DNA check was done on the table's D call, TRBD1. Germline V lookup: CDR1 WNHNN, CDR2 SYGVQD (reference sequence). The CDR3 has 13 residues if both end residues are counted. This CDR3 reads CASSEKVGDRGMV.

This sequence joins TRBV28 and TRBJ1-4, with 8 bases fitting TRBD1. CDR1 and CDR2 (germline): MDHEN, SYDVKM. The CDR3 is 15 amino acids. V shed 1 base, J shed 6 bases, and the junction held 4 bases outside the gene matches. CDR3 DNA: TGTGCCAGCAGTTTATTGGGGACAGGTGATGAAAAACTGTTTTTT. This gives the protein CASSLLGTGDEKLFF.

The chain combines TRBV27 with TRBJ1-2; 7 positions agree with TRBD1. CDR3 length: 13 residues. With 5 bases clipped from V and 3 bases from J, the junction kept 3 bases outside the gene matches. Looked up from germline, CDR1 is MNHEY and CDR2 is SMNVEV (reference sequence). For the CDR3, the DNA is TGTGCCAGCAGTACAGGGGATGACTATGGCTACACCTTC. Amino acid sequence: CASSTGDDYGYTF.

This chain joins TRBV7-6 and TRBJ1-2; 9 nucleotides align to TRBD1. The CDR3 has 14 residues. Germline V gene sequence: CDR1 SGHVS, CDR2 FNYEAQ. V was clipped by 1 base and J by 8 bases; unmatched bases: 5. CDR3 amino acids: CASSLEDRGWGYTF. The CDR3 nucleotides are TGTGCCAGCAGCTTAGAGGACAGGGGATGGGGCTACACCTTC.

A few counts support this clone. The chain employs TRBV27 and TRBJ2-3; D is unclear. From germline, CDR1 is MNHEY and CDR2 SMNVEV (reference sequence). The V and J ends lost 4 bases and 2 bases respectively, with 7 bases between them. This CDR3 has 13 amino acids. The CDR3 DNA reads as TGTGCCAGCAGTTCCTTAGTCACAGATACGCAGTATTTT. Protein product: CASSSLVTDTQYF.

The CDR3 here is CASARVLGSGNTIYF. The CDR3 bases are TGTGCCAGCGCCAGGGTTTTGGGTTCTGGAAACACCATATATTTT. The J gene is TRBJ1-3, the V gene TRBV6-1, with D tentatively TRBD1 (5 bases). Trimming took off 8 bases at V and 1 base at J, with 15 bases between the two ends. The CDR3 is 15 amino acids. Germline CDR1 and CDR2: MNHNS and SASEGT.

CDR3 amino acids: CASSLREGEQYF. For the CDR3, the DNA is TGTGCCAGCAGCCTGCGAGAGGGTGAGCAGTACTTC. The rearrangement links TRBV7-2 to TRBJ2-7, with TRBD2 as a possible D gene (5 bases). Trimming stripped 5 bases from V and 7 bases from J, with 12 bases between. CDR3 length: 12 amino acids. The V gene's germline CDR1 is SGHTA and CDR2 FQGNSA. The variable domain in full, completed from reference TRBV7-2 and TRBJ2-7, reads GAGVSQSPSNKVTEKGKDVELRCDPISGHTALYWYRQSLGQGLEFLIYFQGNSAPDKSGLPSDRFSAERTGGSVSTLTIQRTQQEDSAVYLCASSLREGEQYFGPGTRLTVT.

The chain links TRBV6-1 to TRBJ2-3; 9 bases fit TRBD2. Germline V gene lookup returns CDR1 MNHNS and CDR2 SASEGT. V was pared by 4 bases and J by 3 bases, with 5 bases of the junction left unmatched. The CDR3 covers 15 residues. The CDR3 region is CASSGAGGLTDTQYF. The CDR3 DNA sequence: TGTGCCAGCAGTGGGGCGGGAGGGCTGACAGATACGCAGTATTTT.

This sequence joins TRBV4-1 and TRBJ2-1; D unresolved. Germline V gene sequence: CDR1 MGHRA, CDR2 YSYEKL. The V gene lost 2 bases and the J gene lost 0 bases, with 11 bases spanning the gap. CDR3 length: 16 residues. The CDR3 here is CASSQLVKSSYNEQFF. The DNA of the CDR3 is TGCGCCAGCAGCCAACTAGTAAAGTCCTCCTACAATGAGCAGTTCTTC.

The CDR3 here is CASSFTGASGESYEQYF. The DNA for the CDR3 is TGTGCCAGCAGTTTTACAGGGGCAAGCGGCGAATCCTACGAGCAGTACTTC. The V call is TRBV28, the J call TRBJ2-7, with 7 bases fitting TRBD1. CDR1 MDHEN and CDR2 SYDVKM come from the germline V gene. The CDR3 is 17 amino acids. V gave up 3 bases and J gave up 1 base; unmatched junction bases: 12. The full variable domain, completed using reference TRBV28 and TRBJ2-7, is DVKVTQSSRYLVKRTGEKVFLECVQDMDHENMFWYRQDPGLGLRLIYFSYDVKMKEKGDIPEGYSVSREKKERFSLILESASTNQTSMYLCASSFTGASGESYEQYFGPGTRLTVT.

The rearrangement links TRBV28 to TRBJ2-5; 9 nucleotides line up with TRBD1. The tail of the sequence fits TRBJ2-7 better, so the J call may be wrong. The CDR3 loop spans 15 amino acids. The germline V gene has CDR1 MDHEN and CDR2 SYDVKM. CDR3 sequence reads: CASSLMTGGGYEQYF. CDR3 nucleotides: TGTGCCAGCAGTTTAATGACAGGGGGTGGGTACGAGCAGTACTTC.

This chain links TRBV4-2 with TRBJ2-5; D remains unclear. The germline gives CDR1 LGHNA, CDR2 YNFKEQ. The CDR3 runs 15 residues. V was shortened by 4 bases and J by 1 base, with 13 bases between the two germline ends. The CDR3 sequence is CASSPHLGGQETQYF. CDR3 DNA: TGTGCCAGCAGCCCTCATCTAGGCGGCCAAGAGACCCAGTACTTC.

Only one count was recorded for this clone. The chain links TRBV10-1 to TRBJ2-7, with 7 bases that match TRBD2. The CDR3 runs 14 residues. Trimming at V came to 2 bases and at J to 3 bases, leaving 4 bases not matched to a gene. The germline V gene encodes CDR1 WNHNN and CDR2 SYGVQD (reference sequence). CDR3 in amino acids: CASSEGLGIYEQYF. CDR3 nucleotides: TGCGCCAGCAGTGAGGGACTAGGGATCTACGAGCAGTACTTC.

V is TRBV6-5 and J is TRBJ2-1, with 11 nucleotides matching TRBD2. With 6 bases clipped from V and 9 bases from J, the junction kept 10 bases outside the gene matches. Germline CDR1 is MNHEY and CDR2 is SVGAGI. The CDR3 runs 15 residues. The chain's CDR3 is CASSRSGRAQREQFF. The CDR3 nucleotides are TGTGCCAGCAGCCGTAGCGGGAGGGCCCAACGTGAGCAGTTCTTC.

This clone has only a few counts. The gene calls are TRBV2 and TRBJ2-7; tentative D call: TRBD1 (5 bases). Trimming removed 6 bases at V and 0 bases at J, with 15 bases between. CDR1 and CDR2 from the germline V gene are SNHLY and FYNNEI. CDR3 length: 15 amino acids. CDR3 coding DNA: TGTGCCAGCAGCAGTGGACACATACTCTCCTACGAGCAGTACTTC. Translated: CASSSGHILSYEQYF.

The gene calls are TRBV9 and TRBJ1-1, with TRBD1 matching over 7 bases. The ends lost 4 bases at V and 0 bases at J; junction bases unmatched: 3. CDR1 is SGDLS, CDR2 YYNGEE, per germline. The CDR3 is made up of 14 amino acids. CDR3 amino acids: CASSWGTVNTEAFF. CDR3 DNA sequence: TGTGCCAGCAGCTGGGGGACAGTGAACACTGAAGCTTTCTTT.

This sequence joins TRBV10-3 and TRBJ1-1; maybe TRBD1 (6 bases). Germline values: CDR1 ENHRY, CDR2 SYGVKD. V was shortened by 7 bases and J by 4 bases, with 10 bases between the two germline ends. The CDR3 spans 12 residues. CDR3 sequence reads: CAINKGGTEAFF. The CDR3 coding sequence is TGTGCCATCAATAAAGGGGGCACTGAAGCTTTCTTT.

The V call is TRBV5-1, the J call TRBJ2-7; 7 positions match TRBD2. Losses at the gene ends were 1 base for V and 5 bases for J; bases not matched to a gene: 9. The CDR3 is 15 amino acids. In germline, CDR1 is SGHRS, CDR2 YFSETQ. The CDR3 loop reads CASSLTGGWSHEQYF. Here the CDR3 DNA reads TGCGCCAGCAGCTTGACGGGAGGCTGGAGCCACGAGCAGTACTTC.

This clone was recorded once. The chain couples TRBV5-1 to TRBJ1-5, with 10 bases aligning to TRBD1. CDR1 and CDR2 from the germline V gene are SGHRS and YFSETQ. Germline trimming cut 0 bases from V and 7 bases from J; bases unmatched to any gene: 4. The CDR3 has 15 amino acids. The CDR3 sequence is CASSLGTGGRQPQHF. The CDR3 DNA reads TGCGCCAGCAGCTTGGGGACAGGGGGAAGGCAGCCCCAGCATTTT.

The rearrangement uses TRBV5-1 and TRBJ1-1; D might be TRBD1 (5 bases). Per the germline V gene, CDR1 is SGHRS and CDR2 is YFSETQ. V lost 4 bases and J 5 bases, leaving 12 bases between the germline ends. The CDR3 covers 13 residues. This CDR3 reads CASSVKGQTEAFF. DNA for the CDR3: TGCGCCAGCAGCGTAAAAGGACAAACTGAAGCTTTCTTT. Combining the CDR3 with reference TRBV5-1 and TRBJ1-1 gives the whole variable domain KAGVTQTPRYLIKTRGQQVTLSCSPISGHRSVSWYQQTPGQGLQFLFEYFSETQRNKGNFPGRFSGRQFSNSRSEMNVSTLELGDSALYLCASSVKGQTEAFFGQGTRLTVV.